These 9 T cell receptor beta chains were sequenced from one sample in a study of HIV-infected patients and healthy controls. No cell fractionation was done, so the repertoire covers all unsorted peripheral blood T cells. Alpha and beta constant-region primers primed reverse transcription of about 500 ng RNA. Using multiplexing indices, alpha and beta chain libraries were generated apart by chain-specific third strand synthesis. MiXCR, applied by TCRdb to the 5' RACE reads, yields one record per CDR3 protein. Altogether some 7,800 distinct CDR3 sequences are present, 6.1% being singletons, with the ten largest covering about 20%. The source material was blood, sampled before antiretroviral therapy. All receptors derive from an adult with HIV infection.

In this sample, this clonotype turned up many times. The chain links TRBV12-3 or TRBV12-4 to TRBJ1-5; D unresolved. Between the trimmed V and J ends, which lost 1 base and 0 bases, there was a span of 19 bases. This CDR3 region has 19 residues. DNA for the CDR3: TGTGCCAGCAGTTTAGGGGGTTTACTGGACCGACATAGCAATCAGCCCCAGCATTTT. Its protein is CASSLGGLLDRHSNQPQHF.

This clonotype was detected ten times or more. This sequence joins TRBV5-5 and TRBJ1-2; TRBD1 matches 10 bases. Germline CDR1 and CDR2: SGHKS and YYEKEE (reference sequence). This CDR3 comprises 15 residues. V lost 4 bases and J lost 6; bases outside the gene matches: 9. Here the CDR3 reads CASSPYRDRGNGYTF. The CDR3 region has the DNA TGTGCCAGCAGCCCCTACCGGGACAGGGGAAATGGCTACACCTTC.

In this sample, this clonotype turned up a few times. The chain recombines TRBV12-3 or TRBV12-4 with TRBJ1-5; no firm D call. Trimming shortened V by 3 bases and J by 4 bases, and 4 bases separated the two germline ends. CDR3 length: 12 amino acids. CDR3 loop: CASSLGNQPQHF. CDR3 DNA sequence: TGTGCCAGCAGTTTGGGTAATCAGCCCCAGCATTTT.

Many counts were recorded for this clonotype. CDR3 nucleotide sequence: TGTGCCAGCAGCTACGGGCCGGTGGACATTCAGTACTTC. It specifies CASSYGPVDIQYF. V and J are TRBV7-2 and TRBJ2-4; D is undetermined. CDR1 is SGHTA and CDR2 is FQGNSA in the germline V gene. V was cut by 4 bases and J by 8 bases, with 12 bases left in between. The CDR3 totals 13 residues.

This clonotype was counted many times. The chain carries TRBV2 and TRBJ2-3, with D perhaps TRBD2 (5 bases). Germline assignment: CDR1 SNHLY and CDR2 FYNNEI. The CDR3 contains 12 residues. The V end was cut by 2 bases, the J end by 6 bases, with 6 bases between. The CDR3 bases are TGTGCCAGCAGTGAAACTAGTGATACGCAGTATTTT. Protein sequence: CASSETSDTQYF.

This clonotype was seen repeatedly, ten times or more. This chain links TRBV5-4 with TRBJ1-3; D gene ambiguous. The germline gives CDR1 SGHNT, CDR2 YYREEE (reference sequence). The CDR3 loop spans 14 amino acids. With 0 bases removed from V and 0 bases from J, the gap between germline ends came to 4 bases. This CDR3 reads CASSLAGSGNTIYF. The CDR3 region has the DNA TGTGCCAGCAGCTTGGCGGGCTCTGGAAACACCATATATTTT. Full variable domain (remainder filled in from reference TRBV5-4 and TRBJ1-3): ETGVTQSPTHLIKTRGQQVTLRCSSQSGHNTVSWYQQALGQGPQFIFQYYREEENGRGNFPPRFSGLQFPNYSSELNVNALELDDSALYLCASSLAGSGNTIYFGEGSWLTVV.

This clonotype qualifies as medium-sized. This chain connects TRBV12-3 or TRBV12-4 to TRBJ2-2; D is uncertain. The CDR3 is made up of 14 amino acids. V was pared by 5 bases and J by 1 base, with 8 bases between. CDR3 residues: CASSTRLNTGELFF. CDR3 bases: TGTGCCAGCAGTACCCGACTGAACACCGGGGAGCTGTTTTTT.

This clonotype ranks as medium-sized (0.01 to 0.1%). J is TRBJ2-3 and V is TRBV7-9; possibly TRBD1 or TRBD2 for D (5 bases each). With 4 bases removed from V and 3 bases from J, the gap between germline ends came to 26 bases. CDR3 size: 19 residues. Germline V CDR1 and CDR2: SEHNR, FQNEAQ (reference sequence). CDR3: CASSWGGLRPGQVTDTQYF. DNA for the CDR3: TGTGCCAGCAGCTGGGGCGGCCTCCGCCCGGGGCAAGTAACAGATACGCAGTATTTT.

This clonotype is categorized as medium-sized (0.01 to 0.1%). This chain links TRBV4-1 with TRBJ1-4; no clear D gene. The CDR3 sequence is 16 residues long. Germline CDR1 and CDR2: MGHRA and YSYEKL. Trimming removed 0 bases at V and 0 bases at J, with 8 bases between. The CDR3 coding sequence is TGCGCCAGCAGCCAAGATGGCGGGGCAACTAATGAAAAACTGTTTTTT. It specifies CASSQDGGATNEKLFF.